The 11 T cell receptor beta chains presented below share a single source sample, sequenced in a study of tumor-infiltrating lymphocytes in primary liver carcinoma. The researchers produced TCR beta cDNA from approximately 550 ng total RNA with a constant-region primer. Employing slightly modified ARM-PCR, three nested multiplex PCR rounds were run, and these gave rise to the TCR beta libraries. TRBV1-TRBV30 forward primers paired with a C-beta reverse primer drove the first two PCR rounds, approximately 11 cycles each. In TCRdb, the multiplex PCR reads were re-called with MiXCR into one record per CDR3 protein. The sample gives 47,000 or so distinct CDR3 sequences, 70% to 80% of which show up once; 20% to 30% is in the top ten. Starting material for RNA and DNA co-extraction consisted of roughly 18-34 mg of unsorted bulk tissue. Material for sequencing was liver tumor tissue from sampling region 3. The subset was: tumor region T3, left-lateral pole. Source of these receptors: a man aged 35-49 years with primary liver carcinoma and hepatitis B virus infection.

Here the CDR3 reads CASKLGQESSGANVLTF. CDR3 coding DNA: TGTGCCAGCAAATTAGGACAGGAATCCTCTGGGGCCAACGTCCTGACTTTC. This chain connects TRBV6-5 to TRBJ2-6; TRBD1 aligns across 7 bases. V gave up 7 bases and J gave up 0 bases; unmatched junction bases: 9. The CDR3 extends over 17 amino acids. Germline lookup yields CDR1 MNHEY and CDR2 SVGAGI.

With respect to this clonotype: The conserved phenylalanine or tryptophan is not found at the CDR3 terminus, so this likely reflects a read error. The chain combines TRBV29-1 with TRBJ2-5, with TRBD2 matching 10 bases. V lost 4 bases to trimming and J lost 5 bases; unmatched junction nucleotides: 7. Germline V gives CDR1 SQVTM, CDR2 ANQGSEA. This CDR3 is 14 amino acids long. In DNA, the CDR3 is TGCAGCGTTGGAGAGCTAGCGGGAGACGAGACCCAGTACCTC. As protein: CSVGELAGDETQYL.

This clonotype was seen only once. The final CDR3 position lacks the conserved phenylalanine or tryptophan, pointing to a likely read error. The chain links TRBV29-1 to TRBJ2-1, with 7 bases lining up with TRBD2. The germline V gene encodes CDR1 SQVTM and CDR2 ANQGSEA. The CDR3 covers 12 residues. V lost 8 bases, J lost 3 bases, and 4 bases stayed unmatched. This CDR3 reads CSIASGYNEQFL. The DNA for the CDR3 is TGCAGCATTGCTAGCGGCTACAATGAGCAGTTCCTC.

The CDR3 region is CANTFTGGGYEQYF. CDR3 DNA sequence: TGTGCCAACACCTTCACAGGGGGCGGGTACGAGCAGTACTTC. The V and J genes are TRBV7-9 and TRBJ2-7; 9 bases line up with TRBD1. CDR1 and CDR2 (germline): SEHNR, FQNEAQ (reference sequence). There are 14 residues in the CDR3. Losses at the gene ends were 10 bases for V and 4 bases for J; bases not matched to a gene: 11. Using reference TRBV7-9 and TRBJ2-7 for the parts outside the CDR3, the full variable domain is DTGVSQNPRHKITKRGQNVTFRCDPISEHNRLYWYRQTLGQGPEFLTYFQNEAQLEKSRLLSDRFSAERPKGSFSTLEIQRTEQGDSAMYLCANTFTGGGYEQYFGPGTRLTVT.

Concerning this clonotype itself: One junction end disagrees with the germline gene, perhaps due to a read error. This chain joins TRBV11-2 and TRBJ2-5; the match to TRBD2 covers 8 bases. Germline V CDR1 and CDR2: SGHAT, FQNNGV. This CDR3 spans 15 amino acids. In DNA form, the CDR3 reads TGTGCCAGCAGAGACCTGACTGGAGCGGGAGAGGCCCAGTACTTC. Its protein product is CASRDLTGAGEAQYF.

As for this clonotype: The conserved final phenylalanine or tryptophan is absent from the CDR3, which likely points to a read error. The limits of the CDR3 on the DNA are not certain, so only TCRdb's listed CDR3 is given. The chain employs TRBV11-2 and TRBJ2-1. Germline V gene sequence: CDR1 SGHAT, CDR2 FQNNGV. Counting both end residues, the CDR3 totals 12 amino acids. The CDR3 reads CGSSLVGNEHFI.

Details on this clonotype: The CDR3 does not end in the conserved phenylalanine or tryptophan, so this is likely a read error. CDR3 amino acids: CASSTPVTQETQYL. Here the CDR3 DNA reads TGTGCCAGCAGTACCCCAGTCACACAGGAGACCCAGTACCTC. This chain joins TRBV12-3 or TRBV12-4 and TRBJ2-5; unclear D gene. The CDR3 has 14 residues. Trimming took off 5 bases at V and 5 bases at J, with 15 bases between the two ends.

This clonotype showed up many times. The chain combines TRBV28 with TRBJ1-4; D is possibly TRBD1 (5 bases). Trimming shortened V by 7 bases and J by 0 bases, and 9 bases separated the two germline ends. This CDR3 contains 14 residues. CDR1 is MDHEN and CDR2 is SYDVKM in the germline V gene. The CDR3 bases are TGTGCCAGCACCTCGGGGGCAACTAATGAAAAACTGTTTTTT. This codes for CASTSGATNEKLFF.

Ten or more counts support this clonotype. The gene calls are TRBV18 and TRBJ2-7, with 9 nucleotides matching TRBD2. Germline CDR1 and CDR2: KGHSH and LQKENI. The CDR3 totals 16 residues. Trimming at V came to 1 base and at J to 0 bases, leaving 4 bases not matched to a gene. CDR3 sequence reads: CASSPRAGGSSYEQYF. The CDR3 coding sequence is TGTGCCAGCTCACCACGGGCGGGAGGGAGCTCCTACGAGCAGTACTTC.

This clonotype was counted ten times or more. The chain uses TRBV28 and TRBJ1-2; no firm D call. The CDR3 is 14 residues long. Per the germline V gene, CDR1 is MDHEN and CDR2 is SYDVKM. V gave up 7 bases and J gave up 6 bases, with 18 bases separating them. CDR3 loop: CASNSRPRVDGYTF. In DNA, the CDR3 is TGTGCCAGCAACTCCAGACCCAGAGTTGATGGCTACACCTTC.

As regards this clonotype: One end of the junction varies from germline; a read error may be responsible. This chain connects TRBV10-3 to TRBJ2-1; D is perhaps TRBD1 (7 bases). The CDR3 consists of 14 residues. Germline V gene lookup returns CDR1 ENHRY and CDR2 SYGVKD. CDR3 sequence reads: CATSDAGGPNEQFF. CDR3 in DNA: TGTGCCACCAGTGACGCAGGGGGGCCCAATGAGCAGTTCTTC.